A selection of T cell receptor beta chains follows, all from one sample in a study of OX40 agonist ivuxolimab in advanced cancers. Clones were sequenced by immunoSEQ multiplex PCR, and TCRdb holds only the in-frame ones, with some missing. The table lists under 140,000 clones, approximately 89% of them singletons. The material was CD4+ or CD8+ T cells sorted from blood, obtained in a trial of the OX40 agonist ivuxolimab. These TCRs come from an adult with an advanced solid tumor such as melanoma, head and neck, liver or kidney cancer. Both conserved end residues are part of each CDR3. Each record gives: J gene, D gene, V gene, clone size, CDR3 protein, CDR3 DNA. D genes are given only for firm matches. A clone size is listed for some rows: how often the clone was seen (once, few, many), or a class if it is expanded.

J gene: TRBJ2-5; D gene: TRBD2; V gene: TRBV25-1; clone size: .; CDR3 protein: CASRSLEAGGQETQYF; CDR3 DNA: TGTGCCAGCAGATCCTTGGAGGCGGGGGGACAAGAGACCCAGTACTTC
J gene: TRBJ1-6; D gene: TRBD1; V gene: TRBV5-4; clone size: .; CDR3 protein: CASSYGQGVNSPLHF; CDR3 DNA: TGTGCCAGCAGCTATGGACAGGGGGTTAATTCACCCCTCCACTTT
J gene: TRBJ1-4; D gene: .; V gene: TRBV5-1; clone size: .; CDR3 protein: CASSPSPARASTNEKLFF; CDR3 DNA: TGCGCCAGCAGCCCCTCCCCGGCGAGAGCGTCAACTAATGAAAAACTGTTTTTT
J gene: TRBJ2-1; D gene: .; V gene: TRBV29-1; clone size: .; CDR3 protein: CSVVVSGGVQFF; CDR3 DNA: TGCAGCGTTGTTGTCTCGGGTGGGGTGCAGTTCTTC
J gene: TRBJ2-2; D gene: .; V gene: TRBV6-1; clone size: .; CDR3 protein: CASSTTGTGELFF; CDR3 DNA: TGTGCCAGCAGTACCACAGGCACCGGGGAGCTGTTTTTT
J gene: TRBJ1-4; D gene: .; V gene: TRBV19; clone size: .; CDR3 protein: CASSERIATNEKLFF; CDR3 DNA: TGTGCCAGTAGTGAAAGAATTGCAACTAATGAAAAACTGTTTTTT
J gene: TRBJ2-3; D gene: .; V gene: TRBV9; clone size: .; CDR3 protein: CASSVSPGTDTQYF; CDR3 DNA: TGTGCCAGCAGCGTGAGCCCGGGTACAGATACGCAGTATTTT
J gene: TRBJ1-5; D gene: TRBD1; V gene: TRBV7-2; clone size: once; CDR3 protein: CASSLGPLTGRNQPQHF; CDR3 DNA: TGTGCCAGCAGCTTAGGCCCCCTGACAGGGCGCAATCAGCCCCAGCATTTT
J gene: TRBJ2-7; D gene: .; V gene: TRBV7-9; clone size: .; CDR3 protein: CASSLALLPAIVTYEQYF; CDR3 DNA: TGTGCCAGCAGCTTAGCCCTTCTGCCGGCGATCGTAACCTACGAGCAGTACTTC
J gene: TRBJ2-2; D gene: .; V gene: TRBV5-1; clone size: .; CDR3 protein: CASSLGDRGAMNTGELFF; CDR3 DNA: TGCGCCAGCAGCTTGGGGGACCGGGGGGCCATGAACACCGGGGAGCTGTTTTTT
J gene: TRBJ2-3; D gene: TRBD2; V gene: TRBV29-1; clone size: .; CDR3 protein: CSSGGADDGTDTQYF; CDR3 DNA: TGCAGTAGCGGGGGGGCAGACGATGGCACAGATACGCAGTATTTT
J gene: TRBJ1-4; D gene: .; V gene: TRBV7-6; clone size: .; CDR3 protein: CASSLDQGRANEKLFF; CDR3 DNA: TGTGCCAGCAGCTTAGATCAGGGCCGGGCTAATGAAAAACTGTTTTTT
J gene: TRBJ2-5; D gene: .; V gene: TRBV18; clone size: .; CDR3 protein: CASSPRGQKETQYF; CDR3 DNA: TGTGCCAGCTCACCACGCGGCCAGAAAGAGACCCAGTACTTC
J gene: TRBJ1-2; D gene: .; V gene: TRBV11-1; clone size: .; CDR3 protein: CASSLTVNYGYTF; CDR3 DNA: TGTGCCAGCAGCCTGACGGTAAACTATGGCTACACCTTC
J gene: TRBJ1-2; D gene: .; V gene: TRBV28; clone size: .; CDR3 protein: CASRQGIVYTF; CDR3 DNA: TGTGCCAGCAGACAGGGAATAGTCTACACCTTC
J gene: TRBJ1-3; D gene: TRBD1; V gene: TRBV4-3; clone size: once; CDR3 protein: CASSQALPGQGGNTIYF; CDR3 DNA: TGCGCCAGCAGCCAAGCTCTGCCGGGACAGGGGGGAAACACCATATATTTT
J gene: TRBJ2-2; D gene: .; V gene: TRBV19; clone size: .; CDR3 protein: CASSIDRAFNTGELFF; CDR3 DNA: TGTGCCAGTAGTATAGACAGGGCCTTCAACACCGGGGAGCTGTTTTTT
J gene: TRBJ1-4; D gene: TRBD1; V gene: TRBV10-3; clone size: .; CDR3 protein: CAISESRGRGQPEKLFF; CDR3 DNA: TGTGCCATCAGTGAGTCTCGGGGCAGGGGGCAACCGGAGAAACTGTTTTTT
J gene: TRBJ2-1; D gene: TRBD2; V gene: TRBV5-4; clone size: .; CDR3 protein: CASSLTERGEQFF; CDR3 DNA: TGTGCCAGCAGCTTGACCGAGCGGGGTGAGCAGTTCTTC
J gene: TRBJ1-2; D gene: .; V gene: TRBV19; clone size: .; CDR3 protein: CASSLGSGSYGYTF; CDR3 DNA: TGTGCCAGTAGCCTCGGGTCAGGGAGCTATGGCTACACCTTC
J gene: TRBJ1-1; D gene: .; V gene: TRBV11-3; clone size: .; CDR3 protein: CASSLSINTEAFF; CDR3 DNA: TGTGCCAGCAGCTTAAGTATTAACACTGAAGCTTTCTTT
J gene: TRBJ2-3; D gene: TRBD2; V gene: TRBV11-2; clone size: .; CDR3 protein: CASSWTSRDTQYF; CDR3 DNA: TGTGCCAGCAGTTGGACTAGCCGAGATACGCAGTATTTT
J gene: TRBJ2-5; D gene: .; V gene: TRBV7-3; clone size: .; CDR3 protein: CASSFPGVGETQYF; CDR3 DNA: TGTGCCAGCAGCTTCCCAGGGGTGGGGGAGACCCAGTACTTC